This T cell receptor (beta chain) was recorded in a study of blood T cell repertoires in COVID-19. Clones were read by immunoSEQ multiplex PCR, and TCRdb kept only the in-frame ones, dropping some. In the table there are approximately 240,000 clones, 70% to 90% of which are singletons. Germline CDR1 is MNHEY and CDR2 is SVGAGI. The V and J ends lost 3 bases and 5 bases, in that order; junction bases with no gene match: 5. The CDR3 totals 14 residues. Input material: peripheral blood. The sequence came from a young woman who had recovered from COVID-19. The chain joins TRBV6-5 to TRBJ2-7; 9 bases align to TRBD1. The chain's CDR3 is CASSYLGQGHEQYF. CDR3 DNA: TGTGCCAGCAGTTATTTGGGACAGGGCCACGAGCAGTACTTC.